Sequencing of this TCR beta chain was carried out in a study of regulatory T cells in long-lasting Graves disease. Time point of the sample: persistent/refractory GD, antithyroid drugs over 5 years with positive TRAb. PBMCs were the source of the RNA used for TCR sequencing. The CDR3 loop spans 15 amino acids. In germline, CDR1 is MDHEN, CDR2 SYDVKM. V was cut by 3 bases and J by 8 bases, with 19 bases left in between. This clonotype was counted a few times. No antigen is known for it. General observations from the study: Peripheral blood alone, not thyroid tissue, underwent study.

TCR beta libraries were built with iRepertoire HTBI primers and Arm-PCR of CDR3 regions. One entry per CDR3 protein results from TCRdb running MiXCR on the multiplex PCR reads. The sample includes some 370,000 distinct CDR3 sequences, 20% of them seen just once. V gene TRBV28 combines with J gene TRBJ1-2; D may be TRBD1 (6 bases). The source of this sequence is a female donor with Graves disease. The sample here was peripheral blood mononuclear cells (PBMCs), taken when the disease was refractory, from a patient treated with antithyroid drugs. This chain's CDR3 is CASSFTSGVPEGYTF. The CDR3 coding sequence is TGTGCCAGCAGTTTTACCTCAGGGGTTCCGGAGGGCTACACCTTC.